The T cell receptor beta chain described here comes from a study of T cell responses to AZD1222 COVID-19 vaccine. The repertoire was sequenced with immunoSEQ multiplex PCR; TCRdb's copy has only in-frame clones and lacks some. The table shows about 130,000 clones, with around 90% occurring only once. The CDR3 length is 12 residues. Per germline, CDR1 MNHNY and CDR2 SVGAGI (reference sequence). V was cut by 5 bases and J by 4 bases, with 9 bases left in between. This TCR came from an adult in good health. Sequenced material: peripheral blood, taken on day 0 of AZD1222 vaccination. The V gene is TRBV6-6, the J gene TRBJ2-7; D might be TRBD1 (5 bases). In DNA form, the CDR3 reads TGTGCCAGCAGTCAGACAGCTTACGAGCAGTACTTC. It specifies CASSQTAYEQYF.